The TCR beta chain described here comes from a study of OX40 agonist ivuxolimab in advanced cancers. Deletions cut 1 base from V and 4 bases from J, with 7 bases between. The CDR3 spans 13 residues. Germline CDR1 and CDR2: SGHKS and YYEKEE (reference sequence). Profiling relied on immunoSEQ multiplex PCR, and the TCRdb table lists in-frame clones only, not all of them. The sample has over 35,000 clones, 74% seen once. The chain employs TRBV5-5 and TRBJ2-3, with D unresolved. This TCR came from an adult with an advanced solid tumor such as melanoma, head and neck, liver or kidney cancer. This sample comprised CD4+ or CD8+ T cells sorted from blood, obtained in a trial of the OX40 agonist ivuxolimab. This CDR3 reads CASSLIRADTQYF. CDR3 nucleotides: TGTGCCAGCAGCTTGATTAGGGCAGATACGCAGTATTTT.